Each of the 14 T cell receptor beta chains below was sequenced from the same sample in a study of radiation and T cells in renal cell carcinoma. Described time point: blood 2 weeks post-SBRT. Treatment of the sample: 15 Gy SBRT to primary tumor, nephrectomy 4 weeks later. The method was immunoSEQ multiplex PCR; TCRdb's version includes in-frame clones alone and lacks a portion of them. The repertoire holds some 120,000 clones, more than 80% seen once, with about 1.9% in the top ten. This specimen was blood, taken from a patient whose treatment included radiotherapy and nephrectomy. The receptors were gathered from a woman between 55 and 75 years old with renal cell carcinoma.

The chain recombines TRBV19 with TRBJ2-1; 10 bases are shared with TRBD1. This CDR3 contains 15 residues. V was clipped by 1 base and J by 8 bases; unmatched bases: 5. Germline CDR1 LNHDA, CDR2 SQIVND (reference sequence). CDR3 in DNA: TGTGCCAGTAGTATAGCGGGACAGGGGTCAGATGAGCAGTTCTTC. Residues: CASSIAGQGSDEQFF.

The V call is TRBV5-4, the J call TRBJ1-1, with 11 bases fitting TRBD1. CDR1 is SGHNT, CDR2 YYREEE, per germline (reference sequence). V lost 1 base, J lost 5 bases, and 7 bases stayed unmatched. CDR3 size: 16 residues. The CDR3 nucleotides read TGTGCCAGCAGCTTGCCCGGGACAGGGGGTAGGACTGAAGCTTTCTTT. This gives the protein CASSLPGTGGRTEAFF.

The chain has TRBV19 and TRBJ1-1; possibly TRBD1 for D (6 bases). The CDR3 is made up of 14 amino acids. V lost 7 bases and J lost 1, with 13 bases in between. The germline V gene has CDR1 LNHDA and CDR2 SQIVND (reference sequence). CDR3 coding DNA: TGTGCCAGTAAAACGGGGGCCACGAACACTGAAGCTTTCTTT. This gives the protein CASKTGATNTEAFF.

This chain connects TRBV7-9 to TRBJ1-2; D might be TRBD1 (5 bases). The V gene's germline CDR1 is SEHNR and CDR2 FQNEAQ (reference sequence). V was clipped by 5 bases and J by 8 bases, with 24 bases between them. The CDR3 is 16 amino acids. The CDR3 loop is CASSPGANPLAAGYTF. CDR3 in DNA: TGTGCCAGCAGCCCCGGGGCCAATCCCCTCGCGGCGGGCTACACCTTC.

CDR3 coding DNA: TGTGCCAGTGGAGGAGGGGGAACAGATACGCAGTATTTT. This codes for CASGGGGTDTQYF. The V gene is TRBV2, the J gene TRBJ2-3, with D possibly called TRBD1 or TRBD2 (6 bases each). CDR1 and CDR2 from the germline V gene are SNHLY and FYNNEI. V lost 9 bases to trimming and J lost 3 bases, with 13 bases between them. CDR3 size: 13 residues.

As to this clone: This sample also contains other DNA sequences that code for the same CDR3. This chain connects TRBV5-1 to TRBJ2-2; D is unresolved. From germline, CDR1 is SGHRS and CDR2 YFSETQ. CDR3 length: 13 residues. V was trimmed by 0 bases and J by 6 bases, leaving 6 bases between them. Here the CDR3 reads CASSLGQAGELFF. The CDR3 nucleotides are TGCGCCAGCAGCTTGGGTCAGGCCGGGGAGCTGTTTTTT.

The chain has TRBV28 and TRBJ2-7, with TRBD1 identical over 8 bases. J gave up 0 bases and V 6 bases, and 4 bases lay outside the gene matches. This CDR3 contains 14 residues. Germline CDR1 MDHEN, CDR2 SYDVKM. In DNA form, the CDR3 reads TGTGCCAGCAGCTGGGGACAGGCCTCCTACGAGCAGTACTTC. Encoded protein: CASSWGQASYEQYF.

CDR3: CASSQTVGQPQHF. CDR3 nucleotides: TGTGCCAGCAGTCAAACGGTAGGCCAGCCCCAGCATTTT. The rearrangement links TRBV6-4 to TRBJ1-5; no clear D gene. V dropped 5 bases and J dropped 7 bases, with 12 bases sitting between them. Germline CDR1 MRHNA, CDR2 SNTAGT. The CDR3 contains 13 residues.

The chain is built from TRBV27 and TRBJ2-3, with D possibly being TRBD1 (5 bases). Trimming stripped 2 bases from V and 4 bases from J, with 13 bases between. Per germline, CDR1 MNHEY and CDR2 SMNVEV (reference sequence). The CDR3 totals 15 residues. Here the CDR3 DNA reads TGTGCCAGCAGTTTAGGTGGGGCGAGCGCAGATACGCAGTATTTT. It is translated as CASSLGGASADTQYF.

The rearrangement joins TRBV9 to TRBJ1-2; tentatively, D is TRBD1 (6 bases). The CDR3 length is 14 residues. V was cut by 0 bases and J by 4 bases, with 10 bases left in between. The germline gives CDR1 SGDLS, CDR2 YYNGEE. The CDR3 sequence: CASSVDREAYGYTF. CDR3 nucleotides: TGTGCCAGCAGCGTAGACAGGGAAGCCTATGGCTACACCTTC. Full variable domain (outside the CDR3, taken from reference TRBV9 and TRBJ1-2): DSGVTQTPKHLITATGQRVTLRCSPRSGDLSVYWYQQSLDQGLQFLIQYYNGEERAKGNILERFSAQQFPDLHSELNLSSLELGDSALYFCASSVDREAYGYTFGSGTRLTVV.

The chain joins TRBV19 to TRBJ1-2; tentative D call: TRBD1 (5 bases). The CDR3 sequence is 14 residues long. The V gene lost 5 bases and the J gene lost 9 bases, with 19 bases spanning the gap. Germline V gene data show CDR1 as LNHDA and CDR2 as SQIVND (reference sequence). The CDR3 DNA reads as TGTGCCAGTAGTCCTGAAATACGGGGGATTAGCTACACCTTC. The encoded protein is CASSPEIRGISYTF. Drawing the rest from reference TRBV19 and TRBJ1-2, the complete variable domain is DGGITQSPKYLFRKEGQNVTLSCEQNLNHDAMYWYRQDPGQGLRLIYYSQIVNDFQKGDIAEGYSVSREKKESFPLTVTSAQKNPTAFYLCASSPEIRGISYTFGSGTRLTVV.

A few counts support this clone. The chain recombines TRBV9 with TRBJ1-1; maybe TRBD1 (5 bases). Germline CDR1 SGDLS, CDR2 YYNGEE. Trimming took 6 bases from V and 4 from J, leaving 16 bases between them. This CDR3 spans 14 amino acids. CDR3 amino acids: CASTLGLGGTEAFF. DNA for the CDR3: TGTGCCAGCACCTTAGGGCTTGGGGGCACTGAAGCTTTCTTT.

The chain employs TRBV7-9 and TRBJ1-3, with D possibly being TRBD1 (5 bases). Trimming shortened V by 5 bases and J by 7 bases, and 15 bases separated the two germline ends. This CDR3 spans 14 amino acids. Germline lookup yields CDR1 SEHNR and CDR2 FQNEAQ (reference sequence). The DNA of the CDR3 is TGTGCCAGCAGCGAGAAAGACGGGGGGAACACCATATATTTT. Amino acid sequence: CASSEKDGGNTIYF.

The V gene is TRBV9, the J gene TRBJ2-1; 10 nucleotides match TRBD2. With V trimmed by 4 bases and J by 3 bases, 7 bases remained unmatched. CDR3 length equals 16 residues. Germline V gene sequence: CDR1 SGDLS, CDR2 YYNGEE. The CDR3 loop is CASSPRWTSGYNEQFF. Here the CDR3 DNA reads TGTGCCAGCAGCCCCAGATGGACTAGCGGCTACAATGAGCAGTTCTTC.